Listed here are 9 T cell receptor beta chains from one sample, sequenced in a study of shared clonotypes between healthy human individuals. TCRdb's copy holds only in-frame clones and misses some; the assay was immunoSEQ multiplex PCR. This sample has roughly 2.6 million clones, with over 85% found just once. The sample comprised naive CD4+ T cells sorted from blood. Subset of the sample: CD45RA+ positively selected. The origin of the receptors is a young man in good health.

This clone was seen a few times. The gene calls are TRBV20-1 and TRBJ1-2; D is unclear. V gave up 3 bases and J gave up 4 bases, with 6 bases separating them. This CDR3 region has 11 residues. Per germline, CDR1 DFQATT and CDR2 SNEGSKA (reference sequence). CDR3 nucleotide sequence: TGCAGTGCTAGTGTCCGCTATGGCTACACCTTC. Encoded protein: CSASVRYGYTF.

This clone was observed once. V gene TRBV2 combines with J gene TRBJ1-3, with a possible D match to TRBD1 (5 bases). V lost 6 bases and J 2 bases, leaving 20 bases between the germline ends. This CDR3 is 17 amino acids long. The germline CDR1 and CDR2 sequences are SNHLY and FYNNEI. The CDR3 DNA is TGTGCCAGCAGGGACTCGGGGACGCATTCCACTGGAAACACCATATATTTT. It translates to CASRDSGTHSTGNTIYF. Combining the CDR3 with reference TRBV2 and TRBJ1-3 gives the whole variable domain EPEVTQTPSHQVTQMGQEVILRCVPISNHLYFYWYRQILGQKVEFLVSFYNNEISEKSEIFDDQFSVERPDGSNFTLKIRSTKLEDSAMYFCASRDSGTHSTGNTIYFGEGSWLTVV.

The V gene is TRBV28, the J gene TRBJ1-1, with D unclear. The length of the CDR3 is 14 residues. Germline V lookup: CDR1 MDHEN, CDR2 SYDVKM. The ends were cut back, 5 bases at V and 1 base at J, with 11 bases in the middle. The CDR3 loop is CASSAWAPNTEAFF. The CDR3 region has the DNA TGTGCCAGCAGTGCCTGGGCCCCGAACACTGAAGCTTTCTTT.

V is TRBV14 and J is TRBJ1-1; D gene unclear. The CDR3 consists of 13 residues. The germline CDR1 and CDR2 sequences are SGHDN and FVKESK. V was shortened by 2 bases and J by 3 bases, with 7 bases between the two germline ends. CDR3 sequence (DNA): TGTGCCAGCAGCCAAATGAGGCACACTGAAGCTTTCTTT. As protein: CASSQMRHTEAFF.

About this clone: The same CDR3 is also encoded by other DNA sequences in this sample. This chain joins TRBV20-1 and TRBJ2-7; TRBD1 is a possible D gene (6 bases). Trimming pared 5 bases from V and 4 bases from J, leaving 9 bases between. The CDR3 is made up of 11 amino acids. The V gene's germline CDR1 is DFQATT and CDR2 SNEGSKA (reference sequence). This CDR3 reads CSASTGYEQYF. CDR3 coding DNA: TGCAGTGCTTCTACAGGGTACGAGCAGTACTTC.

The genes are TRBV5-1 and TRBJ1-1; TRBD1 aligns across 8 bases. Per the germline V gene, CDR1 is SGHRS and CDR2 is YFSETQ. The length of the CDR3 is 16 residues. V shed 2 bases and J 1 base; nucleotides not matched to a gene: 7. The chain's CDR3 is CASSFRTGPTNTEAFF. CDR3 in DNA: TGCGCCAGCAGCTTTCGGACAGGGCCCACGAACACTGAAGCTTTCTTT.

The rearrangement joins TRBV10-3 to TRBJ1-1, with a tentative D call TRBD1 (6 bases). Trimming removed 3 bases at V and 11 bases at J, with 16 bases between. Germline V gives CDR1 ENHRY, CDR2 SYGVKD. The CDR3 runs 13 residues. CDR3 bases: TGTGCCATCAGTGATCAGTATGGACAGCCGGCTTTCTTT. This encodes CAISDQYGQPAFF.

The chain carries TRBV10-3 and TRBJ1-1; D may be TRBD1 (6 bases). In germline, CDR1 is ENHRY, CDR2 SYGVKD. CDR3 length equals 13 residues. Trimming pared 7 bases from V and 1 base from J, leaving 10 bases between. CDR3: CAITRGQNTEAFF. The CDR3 DNA reads TGTGCCATCACCCGGGGACAGAACACTGAAGCTTTCTTT.

The rearrangement links TRBV5-6 to TRBJ1-5, with TRBD1 as a possible D gene (6 bases). Germline V gene sequence: CDR1 SGHDT, CDR2 YYEEEE. V was trimmed by 4 bases and J by 5 bases, leaving 16 bases between them. This CDR3 region has 15 residues. The CDR3 spells CASSRTGSGDQPQHF. For the CDR3, the DNA is TGTGCCAGCAGCCGAACAGGGAGCGGTGATCAGCCCCAGCATTTT.